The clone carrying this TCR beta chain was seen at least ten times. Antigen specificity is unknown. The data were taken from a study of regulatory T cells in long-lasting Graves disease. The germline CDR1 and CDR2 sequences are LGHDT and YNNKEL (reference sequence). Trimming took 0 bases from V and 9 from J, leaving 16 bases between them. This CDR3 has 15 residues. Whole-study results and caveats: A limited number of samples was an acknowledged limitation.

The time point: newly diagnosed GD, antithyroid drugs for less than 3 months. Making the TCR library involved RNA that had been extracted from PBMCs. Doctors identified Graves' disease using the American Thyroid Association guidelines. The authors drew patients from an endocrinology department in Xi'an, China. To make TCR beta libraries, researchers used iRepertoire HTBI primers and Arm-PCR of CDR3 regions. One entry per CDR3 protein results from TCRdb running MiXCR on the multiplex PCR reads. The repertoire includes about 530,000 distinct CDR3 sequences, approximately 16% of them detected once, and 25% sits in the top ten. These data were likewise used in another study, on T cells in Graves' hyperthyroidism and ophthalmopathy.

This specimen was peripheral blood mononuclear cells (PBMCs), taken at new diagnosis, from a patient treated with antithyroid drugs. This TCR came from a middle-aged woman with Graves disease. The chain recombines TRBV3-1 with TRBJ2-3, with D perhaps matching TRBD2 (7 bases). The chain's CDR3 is CASSQDWGGPGTQYF. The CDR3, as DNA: TGTGCCAGCAGCCAAGACTGGGGGGGCCCCGGGACGCAGTATTTT.